The rows below give T cell receptor beta chains drawn from one sample of a study of shared clonotypes between healthy human individuals. The assay was immunoSEQ multiplex PCR, and TCRdb's table has in-frame clones only and misses some. The sample carries around 1.9 million clones, approximately 92% recorded once. The sequenced material came from naive CD8+ T cells from PBMCs. These TCRs come from a man younger than 30 in good health. Some clones in this sample may be carry-over from other donors' samples. CDR3s include the opening cysteine and the closing phenylalanine or tryptophan. A D gene is named only where the DNA matches it firmly. Only part of the rows carry a size: once, few, many, or a class if the clone is expanded.

D gene: .
clone size: once
J gene: TRBJ2-3
V gene: TRBV5-4
CDR3 DNA: TGTGCCAGCAGCTTGGGCGATCCAGATACGCAGTATTTT
CDR3 protein: CASSLGDPDTQYF

D gene: TRBD1
clone size: .
J gene: TRBJ2-7
V gene: TRBV4-1
CDR3 DNA: TGCGCCAGCAGCCCCAGGACAGGGGCCTCCTACGAGCAGTACTTC
CDR3 protein: CASSPRTGASYEQYF

D gene: .
clone size: .
J gene: TRBJ2-2
V gene: TRBV27
CDR3 DNA: TGTGCCAGCAGTTTATCGGTCGGCGGGACCGGGGAGCTGTTTTTT
CDR3 protein: CASSLSVGGTGELFF

D gene: TRBD1
clone size: once
J gene: TRBJ1-1
V gene: TRBV7-2
CDR3 DNA: TGTGCCAGCAGCTTAGGGACAGGGGGCTACACTGAAGCTTTCTTT
CDR3 protein: CASSLGTGGYTEAFF

D gene: .
clone size: .
J gene: TRBJ1-2
V gene: TRBV5-6
CDR3 DNA: TGTGCCAGCAGCTTGCTTACAGGGTTTGGCTACACCTTC
CDR3 protein: CASSLLTGFGYTF

D gene: .
clone size: .
J gene: TRBJ2-1
V gene: TRBV7-9
CDR3 DNA: TGTGCCAGCAGCTTAATAGCGGAAACCTTCAATGAGCAGTTCTTC
CDR3 protein: CASSLIAETFNEQFF

D gene: .
clone size: .
J gene: TRBJ2-5
V gene: TRBV4-1
CDR3 DNA: TGCGCCAGCAGCCAAGATCCCGGGGCTCGGGAGACCCAGTACTTC
CDR3 protein: CASSQDPGARETQYF

D gene: .
clone size: .
J gene: TRBJ1-4
V gene: TRBV28
CDR3 DNA: TGTGCCAGCAGTTTACAAATGGGTAATGAAAAACTGTTTTTT
CDR3 protein: CASSLQMGNEKLFF

D gene: TRBD1
clone size: .
J gene: TRBJ2-7
V gene: TRBV5-1
CDR3 DNA: TGCGCCAGCAGCCCCTCCCGGGACAGGACCTACGAGCAGTACTTC
CDR3 protein: CASSPSRDRTYEQYF

D gene: TRBD2
clone size: .
J gene: TRBJ2-7
V gene: TRBV7-9
CDR3 DNA: TGTGCCAGCAGCTCCCCTTGGGGACTACCGGTCTACGAGCAGTACTTC
CDR3 protein: CASSSPWGLPVYEQYF

D gene: .
clone size: once
J gene: TRBJ2-6
V gene: TRBV15
CDR3 DNA: TGTGCCACCAGCGGCCTCTCTGGGGCCAACGTCCTGACTTTC
CDR3 protein: CATSGLSGANVLTF

D gene: .
clone size: once
J gene: TRBJ2-3
V gene: TRBV10-1
CDR3 DNA: TGCGCCAGCAGTGAGAGGGGAGATACGCAGTATTTT
CDR3 protein: CASSERGDTQYF

D gene: .
clone size: .
J gene: TRBJ1-1
V gene: TRBV7-9
CDR3 DNA: TGTGCCAGCAGCCTAGGGGGGGTAAACACTGAAGCTTTCTTT
CDR3 protein: CASSLGGVNTEAFF

D gene: TRBD1
clone size: .
J gene: TRBJ2-7
V gene: TRBV27
CDR3 DNA: TGTGCCAGCAGTTCCTCCCCCACAGGGGGCTTAGGGCACGAGCAGTACTTC
CDR3 protein: CASSSSPTGGLGHEQYF

D gene: .
clone size: once
J gene: TRBJ1-1
V gene: TRBV7-6
CDR3 DNA: TGTGCCAGCAGCCCGGTGCTCATCGACAGGACTGAAGCTTTCTTT
CDR3 protein: CASSPVLIDRTEAFF

D gene: TRBD1
clone size: .
J gene: TRBJ1-3
V gene: TRBV30
CDR3 DNA: TGTGCCTGGTCCGTCATCCAACAGGGGGCAGTTGGAAACACCATATATTTT
CDR3 protein: CAWSVIQQGAVGNTIYF

D gene: .
clone size: once
J gene: TRBJ2-3
V gene: TRBV7-2
CDR3 DNA: TGTGCCAGCAGCTTAGCCGTAGACGGTTCGTACCCCACAGATACGCAGTATTTT
CDR3 protein: CASSLAVDGSYPTDTQYF

D gene: .
clone size: .
J gene: TRBJ2-7
V gene: TRBV27
CDR3 DNA: TGTGCCAGCACAACCTCCGCGGGGGCCTGGGACGAGCAGTACTTC
CDR3 protein: CASTTSAGAWDEQYF

D gene: .
clone size: .
J gene: TRBJ2-2
V gene: TRBV19
CDR3 DNA: TGTGCCAGTAGTATACCGGAGGGGTTCCCCGGGGAGCTGTTTTTT
CDR3 protein: CASSIPEGFPGELFF

D gene: TRBD1
clone size: .
J gene: TRBJ2-2
V gene: TRBV7-9
CDR3 DNA: TGTGCCAGCAGCCCCCACAGGGGGTTGAACACCGGGGAGCTGTTTTTT
CDR3 protein: CASSPHRGLNTGELFF

D gene: .
clone size: .
J gene: TRBJ2-7
V gene: TRBV15
CDR3 DNA: TGTGCCACCAGCAGAACGCGGACAGTTGAGCAGTACTTC
CDR3 protein: CATSRTRTVEQYF

D gene: .
clone size: .
J gene: TRBJ2-7
V gene: TRBV4-1
CDR3 DNA: TGCGCCAGCAGCCAAGCTTGGGCCAGCTACGAGCAGTACTTC
CDR3 protein: CASSQAWASYEQYF

D gene: .
clone size: .
J gene: TRBJ1-2
V gene: TRBV19
CDR3 DNA: TGTGCCAGTAGTATCCTCCTTGAAGGGCGGGAACTTTATGGCTACACCTTC
CDR3 protein: CASSILLEGRELYGYTF

D gene: .
clone size: .
J gene: TRBJ1-1
V gene: TRBV5-4
CDR3 DNA: TGTGCCAGCAGCTTGGGTTGGCAAGGGGACACTGAAGCTTTCTTT
CDR3 protein: CASSLGWQGDTEAFF

D gene: TRBD1
clone size: .
J gene: TRBJ1-1
V gene: TRBV13
CDR3 DNA: TGTGCCAGCAGTTATGACAGGGTTACCGCGAGCACTGAAGCTTTCTTT
CDR3 protein: CASSYDRVTASTEAFF

D gene: .
clone size: once
J gene: TRBJ2-1
V gene: TRBV6-5
CDR3 DNA: TGTGCCAGCAAACAACGGGGGAATGAGCAGTTCTTC
CDR3 protein: CASKQRGNEQFF

D gene: TRBD2
clone size: .
J gene: TRBJ2-7
V gene: TRBV9
CDR3 DNA: TGTGCCAGCAGCGGGGGACTAGCGCTTGACGAGCAGTACTTC
CDR3 protein: CASSGGLALDEQYF

D gene: .
clone size: .
J gene: TRBJ1-1
V gene: TRBV19
CDR3 DNA: TGTGCCAGTACACTAGGGGGGACTGAAGCTTTCTTT
CDR3 protein: CASTLGGTEAFF

D gene: .
clone size: .
J gene: TRBJ2-7
V gene: TRBV27
CDR3 DNA: TGTGCCAGCCGGACAGGGCTAGCGGGAAACTTTTGGTACGAGCAGTACTTC
CDR3 protein: CASRTGLAGNFWYEQYF

D gene: .
clone size: .
J gene: TRBJ1-1
V gene: TRBV30
CDR3 DNA: TGTGCCTGGAGTGACTGGGACACTGAAGCTTTCTTT
CDR3 protein: CAWSDWDTEAFF

D gene: .
clone size: .
J gene: TRBJ2-7
V gene: TRBV5-1
CDR3 DNA: TGCGCCAGCAGCACAGGGGACTTTCCGAGCTCCTACGAGCAGTACTTC
CDR3 protein: CASSTGDFPSSYEQYF

D gene: .
clone size: once
J gene: TRBJ1-5
V gene: TRBV28
CDR3 DNA: TGTGCCAGCCGGGCCCCTGAGGGCAATCAGCCCCAGCATTTT
CDR3 protein: CASRAPEGNQPQHF

D gene: .
clone size: .
J gene: TRBJ1-1
V gene: TRBV7-8
CDR3 DNA: TGTGCCAGCAGCTTTCGGACACATAACACTGAAGCTTTCTTT
CDR3 protein: CASSFRTHNTEAFF

D gene: .
clone size: once
J gene: TRBJ2-1
V gene: TRBV7-3
CDR3 DNA: TGTGCCAGCAGCTTATTGGCGGGAAGCTCCTACAATGAGCAGTTCTTC
CDR3 protein: CASSLLAGSSYNEQFF

D gene: .
clone size: .
J gene: TRBJ2-7
V gene: TRBV27
CDR3 DNA: TGTGCCAGCAGTTCGCTACTAAGGGACAAGCAGTACTTC
CDR3 protein: CASSSLLRDKQYF

D gene: TRBD2
clone size: .
J gene: TRBJ2-2
V gene: TRBV30
CDR3 DNA: TGTGCCTGGAGCGGACTAGCGTCAACCGCAGGAGGCAGGGAGCTGTTTTTT
CDR3 protein: CAWSGLASTAGGRELFF

D gene: TRBD2
clone size: .
J gene: TRBJ2-3
V gene: TRBV5-1
CDR3 DNA: TGCGCCAGCAGGGGGCGGGAGGAGCCAGATACGCAGTATTTT
CDR3 protein: CASRGREEPDTQYF

D gene: .
clone size: .
J gene: TRBJ2-4
V gene: TRBV28
CDR3 DNA: TGTGCCAGCAGTGAGAGGGTACTAGCCAAAAACATTCAGTACTTC
CDR3 protein: CASSERVLAKNIQYF